Sequencing of this TCR beta chain was carried out in a study of blood T cell repertoires in COVID-19. About the research overall: T cells, B-cell-depleted T cells, or PBMCs provided the cDNA or gDNA that served as material.

Study processing details: Counts of nucleated cells, estimated from reference gene primer amplification, were obtained. Produced via immunoSEQ multiplex PCR; TCRdb's table is partial and in-frame only. V and J calls and clone size are those listed in that table; D and trimming were worked out from the DNA. This table holds 150,000 or so clones, approximately 91% found once. This receptor was taken from a man aged 50 or older with acute or convalescent COVID-19. Material for sequencing was peripheral blood.

CDR3 nucleotide sequence: TGTGCCAGTAGTAAGACAGCTAAGGATGAGCAGTACTTC. As protein: CASSKTAKDEQYF. The V gene is TRBV19, the J gene TRBJ2-7, with D possibly TRBD1 on 5 matching bases. The V gene's germline CDR1 is LNHDA and CDR2 SQIVND (reference sequence). CDR3 length: 13 residues. Trimming removed 4 bases from V and 7 bases from J, with 14 bases in between. The full variable domain, rest sourced from reference TRBV19 and TRBJ2-7, is DGGITQSPKYLFRKEGQNVTLSCEQNLNHDAMYWYRQDPGQGLRLIYYSQIVNDFQKGDIAEGYSVSREKKESFPLTVTSAQKNPTAFYLCASSKTAKDEQYFGPGTRLTVT.